This TCR beta chain was sequenced in a study of blood T cell repertoires in COVID-19. Study summary: Italy, Spain and the United States were the sources of the convalescent and acute COVID-19 samples. Sample material is recorded as cDNA or gDNA derived from T cells, B-cell-depleted T cells, or PBMCs.

As handled by the study authors: Amplification with reference gene primers provided the estimates of nucleated cell counts. TCRdb's table, derived via immunoSEQ multiplex PCR, lists solely in-frame clones and lacks some. The V and J calls and the clone size are those of that table, but D and trimming were determined from the DNA. The data contain nearly 200,000 clones, roughly 84% of them singletons. The V gene's germline CDR1 is LNHDA and CDR2 SQIVND (reference sequence). The CDR3 runs to 15 residues. The ends lost 6 bases at V and 1 base at J; junction bases unmatched: 7. The sample consisted of peripheral blood. The receptor's source is a woman in her forties who had recovered from COVID-19. The V and J genes are TRBV19 and TRBJ2-7; TRBD1 aligns across 9 bases. The CDR3 sequence: CASSLAGTGSYEQYF. As DNA, the CDR3 is TGTGCCAGTAGCCTGGCCGGGACAGGGTCCTACGAGCAGTACTTC.